The sequence of this T cell receptor (beta chain) was determined in a study of CD8 T cells in Susac syndrome. Per germline, CDR1 MRHNA and CDR2 SNTAGT. CDR3 size: 16 residues. Trimming removed 2 bases from V and 5 bases from J, with 17 bases in between. With random hexamers, 0.5 to 1 ug RNA was reverse transcribed. TCRdb re-derived calls from the immunoSEQ multiplex PCR reads in MiXCR, one entry per CDR3 protein. The top ten hold about 0.15% of the sample, which has 210,000 or so distinct CDR3 sequences, approximately 90% seen once. This TCR derives from a human donor with multiple sclerosis. The sample comprised CD8+ T cells from PBMCs. This chain links TRBV6-4 with TRBJ2-3, with D perhaps being TRBD1 or TRBD2 (6 bases each). The CDR3 sequence: CASSDVEGGGLDTQYF. The CDR3 bases are TGTGCCAGCAGTGACGTGGAGGGGGGCGGTTTAGATACGCAGTATTTT.